These T cell receptor beta chains were read from a single sample in a study of T-cell memory formation after mild COVID-19. Each CDR3 protein is one row after TCRdb ran MiXCR on the 5' RACE reads. The repertoire has about 470,000 distinct CDR3 sequences, approximately 25% of them found once; the top ten carry around an eighth. Specimen: PBMCs or a T cell subset sorted from them (not recorded which). All receptors derive from an adult woman who had mild COVID-19 (a few samples of this study predate the infection). Cell type and time point are not known. Each CDR3 is given with its conserved first and last residue. Each record gives: clone size, V gene, D gene, J gene, CDR3 protein, CDR3 DNA. The D gene is left open where the match is weak. A clone size is listed for some rows: how often the clone was seen (once, few, many), or a class if it is expanded.

size: few
V: TRBV4-1
D: TRBD1
J: TRBJ2-7
CDR3: CASSQDGDRHSYEQYF
DNA: TGCGCCAGCAGCCAAGATGGGGACAGACACTCCTACGAGCAGTACTTC

size: NA
V: TRBV4-3
D: TRBD1
J: TRBJ2-2
CDR3: CASSRGTGPENTGELFF
DNA: TGCGCCAGCAGCCGAGGGACAGGACCAGAGAACACCGGGGAGCTGTTTTTT

size: few
V: TRBV20-1
D: NA
J: TRBJ2-5
CDR3: CSARGSRTSVLTQYF
DNA: TGCAGTGCTAGAGGCTCCCGGACCTCCGTGCTGACCCAGTACTTC

size: NA
V: TRBV6-1
D: TRBD2
J: TRBJ2-3
CDR3: CASSAGTSGGLTTDTQYF
DNA: TGTGCCAGCAGCGCAGGGACTAGCGGGGGCCTGACGACAGATACGCAGTATTTT

size: NA
V: TRBV20-1
D: NA
J: TRBJ1-5
CDR3: CRAPAQADNQPQHF
DNA: TGCAGGGCCCCGGCCCAGGCCGATAATCAGCCCCAGCATTTT

size: NA
V: TRBV27
D: NA
J: TRBJ1-1
CDR3: CASSFQLGGTEAFF
DNA: TGTGCCAGCAGTTTTCAGTTAGGGGGCACTGAAGCTTTCTTT

size: few
V: TRBV20-1
D: NA
J: TRBJ2-5
CDR3: CSASPAGGGETQYF
DNA: TGCAGTGCTAGCCCGGCTGGGGGTGGAGAGACCCAGTACTTC

size: few
V: TRBV7-9
D: TRBD1
J: TRBJ1-1
CDR3: CASSFFGQGTEAFF
DNA: TGTGCCAGCAGCTTCTTTGGACAGGGGACTGAAGCTTTCTTT

size: few
V: TRBV7-2
D: NA
J: TRBJ2-6
CDR3: CASSRRTSGANVLTF
DNA: TGTGCCAGCAGCCGGCGGACCTCTGGGGCCAACGTCCTGACTTTC

size: few
V: TRBV24-1
D: TRBD1
J: TRBJ2-7
CDR3: CATSKGTGLSYEQYF
DNA: TGTGCCACCAGCAAGGGGACAGGACTATCCTACGAGCAGTACTTC

size: few
V: TRBV5-1
D: TRBD1
J: TRBJ2-3
CDR3: CASSLGWSRQGTKTDTQYF
DNA: TGCGCCAGCAGCTTGGGATGGTCGAGACAGGGAACGAAGACAGATACGCAGTATTTT

size: few
V: TRBV18
D: NA
J: TRBJ1-1
CDR3: CASSLAGERTEAFF
DNA: TGTGCCAGCTCACTCGCAGGGGAGCGCACTGAAGCTTTCTTT

size: NA
V: TRBV5-1
D: NA
J: TRBJ1-1
CDR3: CASSFSTGEEAFF
DNA: TGCGCCAGCAGCTTTTCAACCGGGGAAGAAGCTTTCTTT

size: NA
V: TRBV20-1
D: NA
J: TRBJ1-4
CDR3: CSAREPDPNEKLFF
DNA: TGCAGTGCTAGAGAACCAGATCCTAATGAAAAACTGTTTTTT

size: NA
V: TRBV27
D: NA
J: TRBJ1-1
CDR3: CASSLWGAGTEAFF
DNA: TGTGCCAGCAGTCTGTGGGGGGCGGGAACTGAAGCTTTCTTT

size: NA
V: TRBV14
D: NA
J: TRBJ2-5
CDR3: CASSQGGFSLGETQYF
DNA: TGTGCCAGCAGCCAAGGGGGTTTCAGCCTGGGGGAGACCCAGTACTTC

size: NA
V: TRBV29-1
D: NA
J: TRBJ2-5
CDR3: CSVTRTDQETQYF
DNA: TGCAGCGTCACTCGGACAGATCAAGAGACCCAGTACTTC

size: few
V: TRBV29-1
D: NA
J: TRBJ2-3
CDR3: CSVSLPTSTDTQYF
DNA: TGCAGCGTTTCCCTACCCACGAGCACAGATACGCAGTATTTT

size: few
V: TRBV18
D: NA
J: TRBJ2-7
CDR3: CASSPSSGVDYEQYF
DNA: TGTGCCAGCTCACCTTCCTCGGGGGTCGACTACGAGCAGTACTTC

size: NA
V: TRBV4-1
D: TRBD2
J: TRBJ2-5
CDR3: CASSQSTSGRKLETQYF
DNA: TGCGCCAGCAGCCAATCTACTAGCGGGAGGAAGTTGGAGACCCAGTACTTC

size: NA
V: TRBV28
D: TRBD2
J: TRBJ2-3
CDR3: CASSSAGGYADTQYF
DNA: TGTGCCAGCAGTTCAGCGGGAGGGTACGCAGATACGCAGTATTTT

size: NA
V: TRBV7-2
D: TRBD2
J: TRBJ2-7
CDR3: CASSLASGGMTSYEQYF
DNA: TGTGCCAGCAGCTTAGCGAGCGGGGGGATGACTTCCTACGAGCAGTACTTC

size: NA
V: TRBV12-3/TRBV12-4
D: NA
J: TRBJ1-1
CDR3: CASRGKAEAFF
DNA: TGTGCCAGCAGGGGTAAGGCTGAAGCTTTCTTT

size: NA
V: TRBV9
D: NA
J: TRBJ2-2
CDR3: CASSVAGGELFF
DNA: TGTGCCAGCAGCGTGGCCGGCGGGGAGCTGTTTTTT

size: NA
V: TRBV25-1
D: TRBD1
J: TRBJ2-7
CDR3: CASSEGQGSSYEQYF
DNA: TGTGCCAGCAGTGAAGGACAGGGTAGCTCCTACGAGCAGTACTTC

size: NA
V: TRBV9
D: NA
J: TRBJ2-4
CDR3: CASSVDQGLGNIQYF
DNA: TGTGCCAGCAGCGTAGATCAGGGGTTGGGGAACATTCAGTACTTC

size: few
V: TRBV6-5
D: TRBD2
J: TRBJ2-1
CDR3: CASSYSAGGHEQFF
DNA: TGTGCCAGCAGTTACTCAGCGGGAGGTCATGAGCAGTTCTTC